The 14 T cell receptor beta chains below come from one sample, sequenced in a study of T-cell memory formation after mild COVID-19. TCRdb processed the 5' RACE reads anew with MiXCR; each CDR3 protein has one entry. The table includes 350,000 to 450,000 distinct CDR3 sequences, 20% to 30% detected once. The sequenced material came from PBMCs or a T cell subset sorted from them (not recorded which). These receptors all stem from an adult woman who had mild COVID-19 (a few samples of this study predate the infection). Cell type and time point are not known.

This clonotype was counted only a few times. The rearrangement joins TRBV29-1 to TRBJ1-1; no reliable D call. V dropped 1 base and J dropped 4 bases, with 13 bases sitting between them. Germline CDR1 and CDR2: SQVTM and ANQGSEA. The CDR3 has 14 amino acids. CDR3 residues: CSVEVRGNPTEAFF. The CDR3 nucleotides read TGCAGCGTTGAAGTACGGGGAAATCCCACTGAAGCTTTCTTT.

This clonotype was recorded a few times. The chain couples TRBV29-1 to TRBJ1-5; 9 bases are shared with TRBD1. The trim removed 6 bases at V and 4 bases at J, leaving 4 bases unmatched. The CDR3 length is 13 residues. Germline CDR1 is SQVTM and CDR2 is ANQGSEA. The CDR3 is CSVVQGANQPQHF. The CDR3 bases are TGCAGCGTCGTACAGGGGGCGAATCAGCCCCAGCATTTT.

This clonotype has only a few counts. The chain's CDR3 is CASSSTQRNSYNEQFF. The CDR3 DNA reads TGTGCCAGCAGCTCTACCCAGCGGAACTCCTACAATGAGCAGTTCTTC. The chain links TRBV11-2 to TRBJ2-1, with a tentative D call TRBD2 (5 bases). Germline V gene lookup returns CDR1 SGHAT and CDR2 FQNNGV. V was shortened by 4 bases and J by 0 bases, with 13 bases between the two germline ends. There are 16 residues in the CDR3.

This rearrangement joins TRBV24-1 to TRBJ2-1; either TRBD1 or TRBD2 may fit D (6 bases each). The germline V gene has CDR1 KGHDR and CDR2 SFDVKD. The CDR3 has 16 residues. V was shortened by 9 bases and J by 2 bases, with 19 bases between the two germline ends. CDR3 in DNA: TGTGCCACCTCTGGTGGGGGCGGGGAAGCCTACAATGAGCAGTTCTTC. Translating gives CATSGGGGEAYNEQFF.

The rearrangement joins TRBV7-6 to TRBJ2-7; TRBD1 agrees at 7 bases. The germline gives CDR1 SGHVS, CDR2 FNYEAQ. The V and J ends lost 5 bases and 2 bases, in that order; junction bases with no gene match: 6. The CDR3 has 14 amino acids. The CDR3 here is CASSPPGQAYEQYF. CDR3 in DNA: TGTGCCAGCAGCCCCCCCGGACAGGCCTACGAGCAGTACTTC.

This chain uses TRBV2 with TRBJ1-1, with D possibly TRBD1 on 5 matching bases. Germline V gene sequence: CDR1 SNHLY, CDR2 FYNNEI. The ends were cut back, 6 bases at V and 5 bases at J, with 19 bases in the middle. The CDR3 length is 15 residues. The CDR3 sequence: CASRTQGTPGTEAFF. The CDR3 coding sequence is TGTGCCAGCAGGACACAAGGGACTCCGGGGACTGAAGCTTTCTTT.

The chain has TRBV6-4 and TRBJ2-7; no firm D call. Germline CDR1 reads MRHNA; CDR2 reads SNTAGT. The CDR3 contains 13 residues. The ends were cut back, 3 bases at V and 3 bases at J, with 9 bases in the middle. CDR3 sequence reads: CASSEEPYYEQYF. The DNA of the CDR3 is TGTGCCAGCAGTGAGGAGCCTTACTACGAGCAGTACTTC.

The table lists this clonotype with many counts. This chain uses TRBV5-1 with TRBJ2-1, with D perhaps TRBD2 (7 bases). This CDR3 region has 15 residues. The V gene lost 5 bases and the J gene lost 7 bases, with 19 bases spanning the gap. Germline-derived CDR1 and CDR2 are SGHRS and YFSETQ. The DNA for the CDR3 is TGCGCCAGCAGTGAAGTGGGGGGGCGTGGAAATGAGCAGTTCTTC. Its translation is CASSEVGGRGNEQFF.

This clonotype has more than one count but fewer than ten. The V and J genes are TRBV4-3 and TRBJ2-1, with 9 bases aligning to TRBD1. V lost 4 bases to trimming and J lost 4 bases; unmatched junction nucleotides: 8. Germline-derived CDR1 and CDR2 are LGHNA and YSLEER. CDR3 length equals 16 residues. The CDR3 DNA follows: TGCGCCAGCAGCCGGGAGGGGACAGGGTCGTACAATGAGCAGTTCTTC. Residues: CASSREGTGSYNEQFF.

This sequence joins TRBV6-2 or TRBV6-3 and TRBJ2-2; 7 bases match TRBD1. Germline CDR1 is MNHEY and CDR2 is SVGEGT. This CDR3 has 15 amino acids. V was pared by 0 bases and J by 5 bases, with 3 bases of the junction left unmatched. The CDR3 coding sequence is TGTGCCAGCAGTTACTCGACAGGGTTTACCGGGGAGCTGTTTTTT. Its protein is CASSYSTGFTGELFF.

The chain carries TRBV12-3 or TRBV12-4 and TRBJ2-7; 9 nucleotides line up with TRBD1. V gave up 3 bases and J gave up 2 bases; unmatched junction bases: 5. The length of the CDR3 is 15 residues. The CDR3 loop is CASSFGQGITYEQYF. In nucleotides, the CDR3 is TGTGCCAGCAGTTTTGGACAGGGGATAACCTACGAGCAGTACTTC.

This CDR3 reads CASSFPGGNEQFF. CDR3 in DNA: TGTGCCAGCAGCTTCCCCGGGGGGAATGAGCAGTTCTTC. The chain uses TRBV7-9 and TRBJ2-1, with TRBD2 identical over 7 bases. Germline values: CDR1 SEHNR, CDR2 FQNEAQ (reference sequence). This CDR3 spans 13 amino acids. J gave up 7 bases and V 3 bases, and 3 bases lay outside the gene matches.

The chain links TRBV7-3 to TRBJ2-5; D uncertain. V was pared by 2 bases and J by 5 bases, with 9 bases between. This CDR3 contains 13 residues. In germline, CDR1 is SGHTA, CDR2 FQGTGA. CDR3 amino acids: CASSLELSETQYF. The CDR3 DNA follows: TGTGCCAGCAGCTTAGAGCTGTCGGAGACCCAGTACTTC. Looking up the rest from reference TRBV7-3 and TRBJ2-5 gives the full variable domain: GAGVSQTPSNKVTEKGKYVELRCDPISGHTALYWYRQSLGQGPEFLIYFQGTGAADDSGLPNDRFFAVRPEGSVSTLKIQRTERGDSAVYLCASSLELSETQYFGPGTRLLVL.

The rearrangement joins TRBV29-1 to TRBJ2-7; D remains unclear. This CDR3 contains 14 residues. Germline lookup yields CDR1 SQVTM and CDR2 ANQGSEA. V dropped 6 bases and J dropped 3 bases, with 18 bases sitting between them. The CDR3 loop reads CSVHISSRNYEQYF. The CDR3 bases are TGCAGCGTGCACATATCCTCTAGGAACTACGAGCAGTACTTC.